This TCR beta chain was observed in a study of T-cell memory formation after mild COVID-19. Researchers used 5'RACE with constant-segment primers to make TCR alpha and TCR beta cDNA libraries that carry sample barcodes and UMIs. One entry per CDR3 protein results from TCRdb running MiXCR on the 5' RACE reads. In the table there are roughly 620,000 distinct CDR3 sequences, approximately 19% of which are singletons. The germline CDR1 and CDR2 sequences are KGHDR and SFDVKD. The CDR3 extends over 15 amino acids. Trimming stripped 5 bases from V and 5 bases from J, with 16 bases between. The sequence was collected from an adult woman who had mild COVID-19 (a few samples of this study predate the infection). Cell type and time point are not known. Sample: PBMCs or a T cell subset sorted from them (not recorded which). The chain recombines TRBV24-1 with TRBJ2-3; tentative D call: TRBD2 (6 bases). CDR3: CATSAMEGSKDTQYF. CDR3 in DNA: TGTGCCACCAGTGCCATGGAGGGGTCTAAAGATACGCAGTATTTT.